These 17 T cell receptor beta chains were sequenced from one sample in a study of shared clonotypes between healthy human individuals. Sequenced by immunoSEQ multiplex PCR; TCRdb stores in-frame clones only, minus some. The repertoire holds 550,000 to 600,000 clones, roughly 79% seen once, with around 11% in the top ten. Sample: PBMCs. Receptor source: a woman aged 40 to 49 in good health. Some clones in this sample may be carry-over from other donors' samples.

The chain employs TRBV6-6 and TRBJ2-1, with 8 positions matching TRBD1. Germline lookup yields CDR1 MNHNY and CDR2 SVGAGI (reference sequence). The CDR3 is 15 residues long. V shed 8 bases and J 4 bases; nucleotides not matched to a gene: 10. The CDR3 sequence is CASLSGDRPYNEQFF. CDR3 DNA: TGTGCCAGCCTCTCGGGGGACAGGCCTTACAATGAGCAGTTCTTC.

The sample holds a few counts of this clone. The chain couples TRBV2 to TRBJ2-3, with TRBD2 matching 7 bases. The CDR3 is 14 residues long. Germline trimming cut 5 bases from V and 6 bases from J; bases unmatched to any gene: 8. The germline CDR1 and CDR2 sequences are SNHLY and FYNNEI. CDR3 bases: TGTGCCAGCAGTCCCCGCATCGGGGGGGATACGCAGTATTTT. Protein sequence: CASSPRIGGDTQYF.

This chain joins TRBV25-1 and TRBJ2-1, with D tentatively TRBD1 or TRBD2 (5 bases each). Germline loops: CDR1 MGHDK, CDR2 SYGVNS. The V gene lost 1 base and the J gene lost 4 bases, with 8 bases spanning the gap. CDR3 length: 14 residues. CDR3 bases: TGTGCCAGCAGTGAATTCGAGGGGTACAATGAGCAGTTCTTC. Protein sequence: CASSEFEGYNEQFF.

The rearrangement uses TRBV21-1 and TRBJ1-2. TRBV21-1 is a pseudogene segment. CDR3 length: 16 amino acids. Here the CDR3 DNA reads TGTGCCAGCAGCCTTAGGGGGGGCGCCTGCGACTATGGCTACACCTTC. This sequence encodes CASSLRGGACDYGYTF.

CDR3 sequence: CASSDPVAGEYEQYF. As DNA, the CDR3 is TGTGCCAGCTCCGACCCCGTAGCGGGCGAATACGAGCAGTACTTC. The chain couples TRBV28 to TRBJ2-7; TRBD2 matches at 7 bases. CDR3 size: 15 residues. V lost 8 bases and J lost 4; bases outside the gene matches: 14. Per germline, CDR1 MDHEN and CDR2 SYDVKM.

In the case of this clone: Relative to the germline gene, one junction end is altered; a read error may explain this. This chain connects TRBV28 to TRBJ2-7, with D maybe TRBD2 (5 bases). The CDR3 runs 13 residues. The germline CDR1 and CDR2 sequences are MDHEN and SYDVKM. The CDR3, as DNA: TGTGCCAGCAGTTTAAGAGGGCCCCGGGTCTTTAACTTC. Translated: CASSLRGPRVFNF.

The genes are TRBV28 and TRBJ1-1; 7 positions agree with TRBD1. The germline CDR1 and CDR2 sequences are MDHEN and SYDVKM. With V trimmed by 5 bases and J by 1 base, 1 base remained unmatched. The CDR3 is 13 amino acids. This CDR3 reads CASSPGGNTEAFF. In DNA form, the CDR3 reads TGTGCCAGCAGTCCAGGGGGGAACACTGAAGCTTTCTTT.

This chain uses TRBV18 with TRBJ2-1, with 8 bases identical to TRBD1. Per germline, CDR1 KGHSH and CDR2 LQKENI. V shed 2 bases, J shed 9 bases, and the junction held 6 bases outside the gene matches. CDR3 length equals 14 residues. This CDR3 is CASSPGQGVGEQFF. CDR3 bases: TGTGCCAGCTCACCAGGACAGGGAGTGGGTGAGCAGTTCTTC.

Worth noting for this clone: The identical CDR3 is also encoded by other nucleotide sequences in the sample. The rearrangement joins TRBV18 to TRBJ2-7; 7 bases map to TRBD1. With V trimmed by 3 bases and J by 2 bases, 4 bases remained unmatched. CDR3 length equals 14 residues. Germline-derived CDR1 and CDR2 are KGHSH and LQKENI. The CDR3 sequence is CASSPQGDPYEQYF. Written as DNA, the CDR3 is TGTGCCAGCTCACCCCAGGGGGACCCCTACGAGCAGTACTTC.

The rearrangement joins TRBV11-3 to TRBJ2-2; 7 bases fit TRBD1. The germline V gene has CDR1 SGHNT and CDR2 YENEEA. The CDR3 runs 14 residues. V shed 5 bases and J 7 bases; nucleotides not matched to a gene: 7. In nucleotides, the CDR3 is TGTGCCAGCAGCATCGGGACAGAGGGCGGGGAGCTGTTTTTT. Amino acid sequence: CASSIGTEGGELFF.

This clone has only a few counts. The V call is TRBV9, the J call TRBJ2-3, with TRBD2 as a possible D gene (6 bases). Germline CDR1 is SGDLS and CDR2 is YYNGEE. The V end was cut by 0 bases, the J end by 4 bases, with 15 bases between. There are 16 residues in the CDR3. The CDR3 here is CASSVDSGVTADTQYF. DNA of the CDR3: TGTGCCAGCAGCGTAGATTCGGGAGTTACCGCAGATACGCAGTATTTT.

This chain joins TRBV30 and TRBJ2-7; TRBD2 aligns across 12 bases. V lost 3 bases to trimming and J lost 4 bases; unmatched junction nucleotides: 4. Germline V gene lookup returns CDR1 GTSNPN and CDR2 SVGIG (reference sequence). The CDR3 spans 14 residues. The CDR3 reads CAWRTSGSLYEQYF. CDR3 DNA: TGTGCCTGGAGGACTAGCGGGAGTTTATACGAGCAGTACTTC. Full variable domain (outside the CDR3, taken from reference TRBV30 and TRBJ2-7): SQTIHQWPATLVQPVGSPLSLECTVEGTSNPNLYWYRQAAGRGLQLLFYSVGIGQISSEVPQNLSASRPQDRQFILSSKKLLLSDSGFYLCAWRTSGSLYEQYFGPGTRLTVT.

The chain uses TRBV29-1 and TRBJ2-3; a possible D gene is TRBD2 (5 bases). Looked up from germline, CDR1 is SQVTM and CDR2 is ANQGSEA. CDR3 size: 15 residues. Trimming took off 7 bases at V and 4 bases at J, with 21 bases between the two ends. In nucleotides, the CDR3 is TGCAGCGGACGAATGAACTTGAGGGCAGCAGATACGCAGTATTTT. Translating it yields CSGRMNLRAADTQYF.

This clone was seen a handful of times. The chain employs TRBV18 and TRBJ2-5; D gene unclear. From germline, CDR1 is KGHSH and CDR2 LQKENI. The CDR3 extends over 12 amino acids. V gave up 8 bases and J gave up 2 bases, with 9 bases separating them. CDR3 in amino acids: CASRSEQETQYF. CDR3 sequence (DNA): TGTGCCAGCCGGAGCGAACAAGAGACCCAGTACTTC.

This chain joins TRBV7-8 and TRBJ1-4; 10 bases match TRBD1. This CDR3 is 14 amino acids long. The J segment lost 8 bases and the V segment lost 5 bases, leaving 5 bases of the junction unmatched. The germline V gene has CDR1 SGHVS and CDR2 FQNEAQ. CDR3 nucleotide sequence: TGTGCCAGCAGCCTCGGACAGGGGGGAGAAAAACTGTTTTTT. Its translation: CASSLGQGGEKLFF.

This clone appeared many times. This sequence joins TRBV27 and TRBJ1-1; no firm D call. The CDR3 consists of 13 residues. The V gene lost 3 bases and the J gene lost 4 bases, with 9 bases spanning the gap. Looked up from germline, CDR1 is MNHEY and CDR2 is SMNVEV (reference sequence). The CDR3 region has the DNA TGTGCCAGCAGTTTTCTGGGATTCACTGAAGCTTTCTTT. Translation gives CASSFLGFTEAFF.

The rearrangement uses TRBV2 and TRBJ1-4; no definite D call. V was clipped by 1 base and J by 3 bases, with 3 bases between them. The germline gives CDR1 SNHLY, CDR2 FYNNEI. The CDR3 totals 13 residues. CDR3 DNA: TGTGCCAGCAGTGAAGTTTCTAATGAAAAACTGTTTTTT. Protein: CASSEVSNEKLFF.